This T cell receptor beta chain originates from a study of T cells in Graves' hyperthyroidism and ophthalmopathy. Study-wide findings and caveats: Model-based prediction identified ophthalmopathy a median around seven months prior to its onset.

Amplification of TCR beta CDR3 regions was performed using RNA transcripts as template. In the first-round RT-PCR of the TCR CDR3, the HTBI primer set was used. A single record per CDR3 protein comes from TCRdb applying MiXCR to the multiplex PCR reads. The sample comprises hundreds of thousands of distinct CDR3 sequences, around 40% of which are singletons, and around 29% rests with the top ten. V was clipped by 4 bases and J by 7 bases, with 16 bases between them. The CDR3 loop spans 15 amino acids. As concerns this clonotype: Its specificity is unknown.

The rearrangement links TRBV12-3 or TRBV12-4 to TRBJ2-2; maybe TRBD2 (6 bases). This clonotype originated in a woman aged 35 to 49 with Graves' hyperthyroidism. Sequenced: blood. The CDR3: CASSSGIVGGGELFF. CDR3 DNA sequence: TGTGCCAGCAGTTCAGGGATTGTGGGGGGCGGGGAGCTGTTTTTT.